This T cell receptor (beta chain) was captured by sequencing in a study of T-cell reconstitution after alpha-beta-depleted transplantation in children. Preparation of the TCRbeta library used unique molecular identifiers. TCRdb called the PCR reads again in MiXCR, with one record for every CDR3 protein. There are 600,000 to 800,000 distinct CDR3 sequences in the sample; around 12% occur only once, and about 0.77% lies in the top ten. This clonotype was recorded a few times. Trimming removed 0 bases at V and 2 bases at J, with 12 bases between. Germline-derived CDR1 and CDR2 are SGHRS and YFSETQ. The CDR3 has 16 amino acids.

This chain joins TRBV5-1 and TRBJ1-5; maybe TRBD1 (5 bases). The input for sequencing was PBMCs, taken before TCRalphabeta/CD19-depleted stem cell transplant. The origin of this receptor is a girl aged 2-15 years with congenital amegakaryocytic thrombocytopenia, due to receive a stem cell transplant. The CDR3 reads CASSLGSGGGNQPQHF. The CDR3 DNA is TGCGCCAGCAGCTTGGGGTCTGGGGGAGGCAATCAGCCCCAGCATTTT.